The 11 T cell receptor beta chains presented below share a single source sample, sequenced in a study of Ad26.COV2.S vaccination and SARS-CoV-2 variants. Treatment: approximately 18 received Ad26.COV2.S at low or high dose, single or two shots; about 5 received placebo; per-sample allocation not given. It was on day 63 after the first vaccine or placebo injection that samples were taken. Only in-frame clones appear in the TCRdb table, and some are missing; sequencing was by immunoSEQ multiplex PCR. The top ten hold more than 9% of the sample, which has under 550,000 clones, over 75% seen once. The sample was peripheral blood, taken in a trial of Ad26.COV2.S vaccine versus placebo. The source is a person aged 18-65 years who received the Ad26.COV2.S COVID-19 vaccine or a placebo.

The V gene is TRBV10-3, the J gene TRBJ2-6, with D possibly being TRBD1 (6 bases). The V gene's germline CDR1 is ENHRY and CDR2 SYGVKD. This CDR3 is built from 17 residues. Deletions cut 4 bases from V and 3 bases from J, with 16 bases between. CDR3 coding DNA: TGTGCCATCAGTGCTCCAACAGGGATTGGTGGGGCCAACGTCCTGACTTTC. Encoded protein: CAISAPTGIGGANVLTF.

A remark on this clone: This same CDR3 is encoded by further DNA sequences in the sample. This rearrangement joins TRBV18 to TRBJ1-5; D unclear. The V gene lost 3 bases and the J gene lost 5 bases, with 8 bases spanning the gap. Germline CDR1 KGHSH, CDR2 LQKENI. The CDR3 runs to 13 residues. CDR3 in amino acids: CASSPQLDQPQHF. Written as DNA, the CDR3 is TGTGCCAGCTCACCTCAGCTTGATCAGCCCCAGCATTTT.

This clone showed up just a few times. This chain connects TRBV27 to TRBJ1-2, with D possibly being TRBD1 (6 bases). The CDR3 covers 14 residues. Germline V gene sequence: CDR1 MNHEY, CDR2 SMNVEV (reference sequence). Trimming cost V 4 bases and J 1 base, with 10 bases left between them. The CDR3, as DNA: TGTGCCAGCAGTTCGTACAGGGTTAACTATGGCTACACCTTC. Translation gives CASSSYRVNYGYTF.

The chain's CDR3 is CASRPLRDRGARETQYF. The CDR3 bases are TGTGCCAGCAGGCCCCTCCGGGACAGGGGCGCCAGGGAGACCCAGTACTTC. The chain employs TRBV11-2 and TRBJ2-5; 10 nucleotides line up with TRBD1. The CDR3 sequence is 17 residues long. The trim removed 6 bases at V and 5 bases at J, leaving 15 bases unmatched. Germline V gene sequence: CDR1 SGHAT, CDR2 FQNNGV.

The chain uses TRBV14 and TRBJ2-1; 8 positions match TRBD1. Per germline, CDR1 SGHDN and CDR2 FVKESK. The ends lost 2 bases at V and 4 bases at J; junction bases unmatched: 1. The CDR3 sequence is 14 residues long. The chain's CDR3 is CASSQRQGYNEQFF. In DNA, the CDR3 is TGTGCCAGCAGCCAACGACAGGGGTACAATGAGCAGTTCTTC.

This chain uses TRBV19 with TRBJ2-2; the D gene is possibly TRBD2 (6 bases). Germline CDR1 and CDR2: LNHDA and SQIVND (reference sequence). The CDR3 is 15 amino acids. V was clipped by 5 bases and J by 1 base, with 11 bases between them. DNA of the CDR3: TGTGCCAGTAGTGCGGGGATGCAGAACACCGGGGAGCTGTTTTTT. It encodes CASSAGMQNTGELFF. Drawing the rest from reference TRBV19 and TRBJ2-2, the complete variable domain is DGGITQSPKYLFRKEGQNVTLSCEQNLNHDAMYWYRQDPGQGLRLIYYSQIVNDFQKGDIAEGYSVSREKKESFPLTVTSAQKNPTAFYLCASSAGMQNTGELFFGEGSRLTVL.

The chain uses TRBV9 and TRBJ2-1; D not certain. Germline V gene lookup returns CDR1 SGDLS and CDR2 YYNGEE. The CDR3 runs 15 residues. The V and J ends lost 2 bases and 0 bases respectively, with 9 bases between them. This CDR3 is CASSVGTSSYNEQFF. In nucleotides, the CDR3 is TGTGCCAGCAGCGTCGGTACCAGCTCCTACAATGAGCAGTTCTTC.

This chain's CDR3 is CASSESGSGNTIYF. The DNA of the CDR3 is TGTGCCAGCAGTGAGTCCGGCTCTGGAAACACCATATATTTT. The rearrangement uses TRBV2 and TRBJ1-3; D remains unclear. Germline-derived CDR1 and CDR2 are SNHLY and FYNNEI. V was trimmed by 3 bases and J by 0 bases, leaving 6 bases between them. The CDR3 consists of 14 residues.

In DNA, the CDR3 is TGTGCCAGCAGCTTTCGAGCGGGACAGGGCTACGAGCAGTACTTC. Translating it yields CASSFRAGQGYEQYF. The gene calls are TRBV5-4 and TRBJ2-7; 9 bases are shared with TRBD1. The length of the CDR3 is 15 residues. CDR1 and CDR2 from the germline V gene are SGHNT and YYREEE (reference sequence). V dropped 2 bases and J dropped 3; count of bases not matched to a gene: 6.

This clone was found once. The rearrangement joins TRBV3-1 (or the pseudogene TRBV3-2) to TRBJ1-3; D gene unclear. CDR1 and CDR2 from the germline V gene are LGHDT and YNNKEL (reference sequence). The ends were cut back, 0 bases at V and 4 bases at J, with 10 bases in the middle. The CDR3 has 15 amino acids. The chain's CDR3 is CASSQDLLSGNTIYF. CDR3 bases: TGTGCCAGCAGCCAAGATCTCCTCTCGGGAAACACCATATATTTT.

This chain links TRBV14 with TRBJ2-3; possibly TRBD2 for D (5 bases). V was shortened by 0 bases and J by 2 bases, with 15 bases between the two germline ends. The CDR3 loop spans 17 amino acids. Looked up from germline, CDR1 is SGHDN and CDR2 is FVKESK. DNA for the CDR3: TGTGCCAGCAGCCAAGATTCCACTAGTCAACTCACAGATACGCAGTATTTT. This sequence encodes CASSQDSTSQLTDTQYF.